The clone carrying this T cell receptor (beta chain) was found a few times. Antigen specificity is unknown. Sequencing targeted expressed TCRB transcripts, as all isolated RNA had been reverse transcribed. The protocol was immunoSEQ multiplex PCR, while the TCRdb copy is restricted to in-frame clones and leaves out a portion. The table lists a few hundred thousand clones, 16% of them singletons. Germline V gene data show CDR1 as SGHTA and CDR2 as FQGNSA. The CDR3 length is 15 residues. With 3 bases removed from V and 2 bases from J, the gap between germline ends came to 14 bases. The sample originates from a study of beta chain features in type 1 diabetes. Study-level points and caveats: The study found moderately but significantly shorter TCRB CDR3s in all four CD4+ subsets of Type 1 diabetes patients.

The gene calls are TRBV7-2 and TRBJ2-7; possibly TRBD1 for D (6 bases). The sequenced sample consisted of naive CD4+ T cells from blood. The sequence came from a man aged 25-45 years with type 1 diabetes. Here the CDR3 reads CASSFLGGATYEQYF. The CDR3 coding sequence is TGTGCCAGCAGCTTTTTAGGGGGAGCTACCTACGAGCAGTACTTC.